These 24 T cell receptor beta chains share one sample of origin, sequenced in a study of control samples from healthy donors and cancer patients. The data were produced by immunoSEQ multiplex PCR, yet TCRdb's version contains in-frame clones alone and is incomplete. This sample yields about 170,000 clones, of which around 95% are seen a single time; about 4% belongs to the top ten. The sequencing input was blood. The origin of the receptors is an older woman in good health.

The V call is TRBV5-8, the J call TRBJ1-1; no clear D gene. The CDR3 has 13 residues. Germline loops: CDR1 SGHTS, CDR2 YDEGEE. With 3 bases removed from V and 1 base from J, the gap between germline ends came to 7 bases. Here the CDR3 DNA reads TGTGCCAGCAGCTCGCGGAGGAACACTGAAGCTTTCTTT. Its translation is CASSSRRNTEAFF.

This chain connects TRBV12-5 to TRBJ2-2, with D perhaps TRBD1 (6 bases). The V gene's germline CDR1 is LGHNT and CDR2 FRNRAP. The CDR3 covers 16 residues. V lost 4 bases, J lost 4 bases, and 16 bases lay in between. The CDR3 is CASGWTGHTTTGELFF. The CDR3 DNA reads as TGTGCTAGTGGTTGGACGGGACATACGACCACCGGGGAGCTGTTTTTT.

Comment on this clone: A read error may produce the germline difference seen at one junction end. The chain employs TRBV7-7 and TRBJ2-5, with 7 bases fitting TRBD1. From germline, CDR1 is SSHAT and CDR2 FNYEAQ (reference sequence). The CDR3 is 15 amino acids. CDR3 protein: CASSLVVGGRETQYF. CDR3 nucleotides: TGTGCTAGCAGCTTAGTTGTAGGGGGCCGGGAGACCCAGTACTTC.

The CDR3 bases are TGTGCCAGCAGACCGGGACAGGGGGCTAGAGAAAAACTGTTTTTT. Residues: CASRPGQGAREKLFF. This chain uses TRBV6-5 with TRBJ1-4, with 12 positions matching TRBD1. The ends lost 6 bases at V and 8 bases at J; junction bases unmatched: 7. The germline V gene has CDR1 MNHEY and CDR2 SVGAGI. The CDR3 spans 15 residues.

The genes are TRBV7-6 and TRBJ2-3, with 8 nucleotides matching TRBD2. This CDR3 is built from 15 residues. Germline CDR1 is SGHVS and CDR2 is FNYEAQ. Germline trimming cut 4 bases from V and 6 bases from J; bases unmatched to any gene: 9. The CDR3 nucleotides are TGTGCCAGCAGCTATCTCGGGGGGGCTACCGATACGCAGTATTTT. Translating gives CASSYLGGATDTQYF.

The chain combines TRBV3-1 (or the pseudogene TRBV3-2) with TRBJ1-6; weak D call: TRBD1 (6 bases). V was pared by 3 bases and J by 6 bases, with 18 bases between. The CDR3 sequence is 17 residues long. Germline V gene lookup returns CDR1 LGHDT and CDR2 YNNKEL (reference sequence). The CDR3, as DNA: TGTGCCAGCAGCCAGGCATTTTTGGGGGCGGCTAATTCACCCCTCCACTTT. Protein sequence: CASSQAFLGAANSPLHF.

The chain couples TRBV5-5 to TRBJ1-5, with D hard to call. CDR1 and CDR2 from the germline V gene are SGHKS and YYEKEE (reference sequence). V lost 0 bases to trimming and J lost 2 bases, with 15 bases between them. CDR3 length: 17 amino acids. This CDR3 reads CASSLGAGELRNQPQHF. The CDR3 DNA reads TGTGCCAGCAGCTTGGGGGCCGGGGAATTACGCAATCAGCCCCAGCATTTT.

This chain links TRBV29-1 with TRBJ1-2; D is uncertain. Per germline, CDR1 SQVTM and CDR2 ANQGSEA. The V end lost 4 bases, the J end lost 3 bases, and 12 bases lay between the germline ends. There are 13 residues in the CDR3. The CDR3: CSVVLAPYYGYTF. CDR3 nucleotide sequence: TGCAGCGTTGTACTGGCGCCCTACTATGGCTACACCTTC.

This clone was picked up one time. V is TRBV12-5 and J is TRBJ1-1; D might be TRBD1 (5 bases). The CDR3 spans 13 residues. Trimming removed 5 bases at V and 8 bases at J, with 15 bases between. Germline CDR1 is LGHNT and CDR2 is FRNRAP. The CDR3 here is CASGRGVGPEAFF. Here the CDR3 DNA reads TGTGCTAGTGGTCGGGGGGTAGGGCCCGAAGCTTTCTTT.

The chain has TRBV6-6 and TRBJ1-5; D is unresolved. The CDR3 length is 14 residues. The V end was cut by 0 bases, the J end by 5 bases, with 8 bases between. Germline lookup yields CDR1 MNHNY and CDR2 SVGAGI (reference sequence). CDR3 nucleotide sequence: TGTGCCAGCAGTTACTCGCGGGAAGATCAGCCCCAGCATTTT. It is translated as CASSYSREDQPQHF.

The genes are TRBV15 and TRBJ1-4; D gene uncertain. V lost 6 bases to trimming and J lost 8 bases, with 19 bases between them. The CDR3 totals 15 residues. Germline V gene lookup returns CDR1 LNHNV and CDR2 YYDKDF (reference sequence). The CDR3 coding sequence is TGTGCCACCAGTGAGAGGTCCCCGGGTAGGGAAAAACTGTTTTTT. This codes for CATSERSPGREKLFF.

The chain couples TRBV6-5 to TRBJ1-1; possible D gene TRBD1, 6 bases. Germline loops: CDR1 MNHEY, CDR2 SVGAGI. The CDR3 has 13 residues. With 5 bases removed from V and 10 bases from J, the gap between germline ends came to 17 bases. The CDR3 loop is CASSRGRGLGAFF. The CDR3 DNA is TGTGCCAGCAGTCGGGGCAGGGGACTAGGAGCTTTCTTT.

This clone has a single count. The CDR3 reads CSVLAPGREKLFF. The CDR3 DNA reads as TGCAGCGTCTTGGCACCAGGGAGGGAAAAACTGTTTTTT. The chain combines TRBV29-1 with TRBJ1-4, with D tentatively TRBD1 (5 bases). This CDR3 has 13 residues. Per germline, CDR1 SQVTM and CDR2 ANQGSEA. V shed 6 bases and J shed 8 bases, with 16 bases lying between them.

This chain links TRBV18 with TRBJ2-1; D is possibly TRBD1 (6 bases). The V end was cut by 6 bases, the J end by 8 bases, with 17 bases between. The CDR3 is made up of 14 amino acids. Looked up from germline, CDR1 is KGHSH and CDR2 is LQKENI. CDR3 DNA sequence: TGTGCCAGCTCCAGGGGTGACGCAATGGATGAGCAGTTCTTC. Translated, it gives CASSRGDAMDEQFF.

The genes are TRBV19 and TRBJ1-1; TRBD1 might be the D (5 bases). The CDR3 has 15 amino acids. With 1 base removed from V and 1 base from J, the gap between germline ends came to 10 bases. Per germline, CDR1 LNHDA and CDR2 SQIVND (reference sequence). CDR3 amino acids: CASSIAGVRNTEAFF. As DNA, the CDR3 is TGTGCCAGTAGTATAGCGGGGGTCCGGAACACTGAAGCTTTCTTT.

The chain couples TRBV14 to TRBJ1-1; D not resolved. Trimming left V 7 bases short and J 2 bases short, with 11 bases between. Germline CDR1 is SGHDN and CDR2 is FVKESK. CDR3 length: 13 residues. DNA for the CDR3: TGTGCCAGCACGAGGCAATTCAACACTGAAGCTTTCTTT. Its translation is CASTRQFNTEAFF.

This chain's CDR3 is CASSLRGGTTEAFF. The CDR3 region has the DNA TGTGCCAGCAGCTTGAGAGGGGGCACCACTGAAGCTTTCTTT. The gene calls are TRBV7-9 and TRBJ1-1, with TRBD1 identical over 7 bases. The CDR3 runs 14 residues. CDR1 SEHNR and CDR2 FQNEAQ come from the germline V gene (reference sequence). V shed 3 bases, J shed 4 bases, and the junction held 5 bases outside the gene matches.

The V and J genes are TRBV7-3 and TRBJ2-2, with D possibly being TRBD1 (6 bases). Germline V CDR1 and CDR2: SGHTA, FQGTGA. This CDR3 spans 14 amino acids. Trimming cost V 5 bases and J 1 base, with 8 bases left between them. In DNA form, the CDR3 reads TGTGCCAGCAGCAAGACAGGGAACACCGGGGAGCTGTTTTTT. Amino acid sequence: CASSKTGNTGELFF.

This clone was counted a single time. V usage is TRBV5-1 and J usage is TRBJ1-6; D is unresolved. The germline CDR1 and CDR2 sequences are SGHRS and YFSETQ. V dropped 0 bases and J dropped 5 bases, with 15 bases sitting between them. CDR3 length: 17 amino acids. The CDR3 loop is CASSLDSARENNSPLHF. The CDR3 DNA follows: TGCGCCAGCAGCTTGGACAGTGCGCGGGAGAATAATTCACCCCTCCACTTT.

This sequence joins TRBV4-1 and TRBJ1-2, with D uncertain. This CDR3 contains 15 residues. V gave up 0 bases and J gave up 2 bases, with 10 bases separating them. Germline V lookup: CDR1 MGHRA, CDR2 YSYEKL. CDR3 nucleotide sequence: TGCGCCAGCAGCCAAGATCCAGGAAAGAACTATGGCTACACCTTC. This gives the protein CASSQDPGKNYGYTF.

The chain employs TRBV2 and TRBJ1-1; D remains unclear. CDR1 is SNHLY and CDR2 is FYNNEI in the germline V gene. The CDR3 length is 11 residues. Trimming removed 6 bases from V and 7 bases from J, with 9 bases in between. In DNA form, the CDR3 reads TGTGCCAGCAGCCGTATGTTTGAAGCTTTCTTT. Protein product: CASSRMFEAFF.

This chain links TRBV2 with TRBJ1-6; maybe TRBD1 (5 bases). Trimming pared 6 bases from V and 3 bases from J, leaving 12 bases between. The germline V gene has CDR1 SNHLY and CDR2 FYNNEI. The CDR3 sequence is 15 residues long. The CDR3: CASRIQDDYNSPLHF. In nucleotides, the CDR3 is TGTGCCAGCAGGATACAGGACGACTATAATTCACCCCTCCACTTT.

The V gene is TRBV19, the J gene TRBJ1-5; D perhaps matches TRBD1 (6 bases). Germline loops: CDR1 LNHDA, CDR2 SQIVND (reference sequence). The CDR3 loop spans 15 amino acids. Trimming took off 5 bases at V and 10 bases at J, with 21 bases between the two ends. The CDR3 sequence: CASSSTGLIVTPQHF. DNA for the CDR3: TGTGCCAGTAGTTCGACAGGCCTAATAGTTACCCCCCAGCATTTT.

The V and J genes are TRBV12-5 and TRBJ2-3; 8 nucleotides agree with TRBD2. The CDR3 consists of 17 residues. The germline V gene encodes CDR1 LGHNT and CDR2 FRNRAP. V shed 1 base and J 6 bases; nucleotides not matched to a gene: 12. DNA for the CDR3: TGTGCTAGTGGTTTGGGGTTAGCGGGGTTTTTGGTGGATACGCAGTATTTT. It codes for CASGLGLAGFLVDTQYF.